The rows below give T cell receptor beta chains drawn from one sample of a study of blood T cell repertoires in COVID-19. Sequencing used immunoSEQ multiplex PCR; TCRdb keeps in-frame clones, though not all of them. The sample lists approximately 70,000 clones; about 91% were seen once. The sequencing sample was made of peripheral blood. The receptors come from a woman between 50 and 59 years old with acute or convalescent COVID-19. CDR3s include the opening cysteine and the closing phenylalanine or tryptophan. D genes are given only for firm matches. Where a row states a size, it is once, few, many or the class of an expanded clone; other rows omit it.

TGTGCCAGCAGCGTAGGACAGCCTAATGAAAAACTGTTTTTT CASSVGQPNEKLFF TRBJ1-4 - - TRBV9
TGTGCCACCAGCCCCGGACAGGGTATTTACAATGAGCAGTTCTTC CATSPGQGIYNEQFF TRBJ2-1 - TRBD1 TRBV24-1
TGTGCCAGCAGCCAAGATCTGACATTCGTAGCCTTC CASSQDLTFVAF TRBJ1-2 - - TRBV4-2
TGTGCCAGCCGACAGGGGACCTACGAGCAGTACTTC CASRQGTYEQYF TRBJ2-7 - TRBD1 TRBV28
TGTGCCATCAGTGAGTCGACAGGGGTGGGCTCACCCCTCCACTTT CAISESTGVGSPLHF TRBJ1-6 - TRBD1 TRBV10-3
TGTGCCAGCAGTTACTCAGGAACAGGCACAGATACGCAGTATTTT CASSYSGTGTDTQYF TRBJ2-3 - - TRBV6-5
TGTGCCACCTCGAGTCGGGCAGACTACAACTATGGCTACACCTTC CATSSRADYNYGYTF TRBJ1-2 - - TRBV15
TGTGCCAGCAGCGTGGGGCAGAGCTCCTACAATGAGCAGTTCTTC CASSVGQSSYNEQFF TRBJ2-1 - - TRBV9
TGTGCCAGCAGCTTGACTTCAGTGAACACTGAAGCTTTCTTT CASSLTSVNTEAFF TRBJ1-1 - - TRBV11-2
TGTGCCAGCACCCGAACGGGGAACACTGAAGCTTTCTTT CASTRTGNTEAFF TRBJ1-1 - - TRBV6-5
TGTGCCAGCAGTCCGGGACTGGAGACAGATACGCAGTATTTT CASSPGLETDTQYF TRBJ2-3 once - TRBV7-3
TGTGCCAGCAGCTTGGATCCCGGGACAGCGAACACTGAAGCTTTCTTT CASSLDPGTANTEAFF TRBJ1-1 - TRBD1 TRBV5-8
TGTGCCTGGACAAGGGCAGGGGGAGCTTTCTTT CAWTRAGGAFF TRBJ1-1 - TRBD1 TRBV30
TGTGCCAGCAGTTCTACCCTAGCGGGGTCAGATACGCAGTATTTT CASSSTLAGSDTQYF TRBJ2-3 - TRBD2 TRBV27
TGTGCCAGCAGCTTAGGAGGGGGCTGGGAGACCCAGTACTTC CASSLGGGWETQYF TRBJ2-5 - TRBD1 TRBV7-9
TGTGCCAGCTTCATCAGGGACACCGGGGAGCTGTTTTTT CASFIRDTGELFF TRBJ2-2 few - TRBV28
TGTGCCAGCAGCCGACAGAGCACTGAAGCTTTCTTT CASSRQSTEAFF TRBJ1-1 - - TRBV3-1/TRBV3-2
TGTGCCAGCGAAGGGGCCCAGTTTACACTGTTTTTT CASEGAQFTLFF TRBJ1-4 - - TRBV3-1/TRBV3-2
TGTGCCAGCAGCTTAGGGCTGTCTTCTCAAGATACGCAGTATTTT CASSLGLSSQDTQYF TRBJ2-3 - - TRBV7-2
TGTGCCAGCAGACTACAGGGGGCAGGGTCACCCCTCCACTTT CASRLQGAGSPLHF TRBJ1-6 - TRBD1 TRBV27
TGCGCCAGCAGCTTTACAGGGGCCGGGGAGACCCAGTACTTC CASSFTGAGETQYF TRBJ2-5 - TRBD1 TRBV5-1
TGTGCCAGCAGTGAGGGGGGTGGGGAGACCCAGTACTTC CASSEGGGETQYF TRBJ2-5 - - TRBV25-1
TGTGCCAGCAGTTACGGGAGGAGGGATCAGCCCCAGCATTTT CASSYGRRDQPQHF TRBJ1-5 - - TRBV6-5
TGCGCCAGCAGCTTGGGGCAGAAAAATGAAAAACTGTTTTTT CASSLGQKNEKLFF TRBJ1-4 - - TRBV5-1
TGTGCCAGCAGTTACGGGACTAGCACCGGGGAGCTGTTTTTT CASSYGTSTGELFF TRBJ2-2 - TRBD2 TRBV6-5
TGTGCCAGCAGCCTAGGACCGACAGGGGGGATCTCTGGGGCCAACGTCCTGACTTTC CASSLGPTGGISGANVLTF TRBJ2-6 - TRBD1 TRBV27
TGCGCCAGCAGCTTGGTGGCAGGGGTCGGCACCGGGGAGCTGTTTTTT CASSLVAGVGTGELFF TRBJ2-2 once - TRBV5-1
TGTGCCAGCAGGGTTCAGGGGGCTTCGGGTGAAAAACTGTTTTTT CASRVQGASGEKLFF TRBJ1-4 - TRBD1 TRBV2
TGTGCCTGGACCCGCGGGTACTATGGCTACACCTTC CAWTRGYYGYTF TRBJ1-2 - - TRBV30
TGTGCCAGCAGTTTAGGGGACAGGGGTGGAAGAAATCAGCCCCAGCATTTT CASSLGDRGGRNQPQHF TRBJ1-5 - TRBD1 TRBV27
TGTGCCAGTAGTATATCAGGGCTGAACACTGAAGCTTTCTTT CASSISGLNTEAFF TRBJ1-1 - - TRBV19
TGTGCCAGCAGCCAAGTACAGGGATTTATCGACACTGAAGCTTTCTTT CASSQVQGFIDTEAFF TRBJ1-1 - - TRBV14
TGCGCCAGCAGCTTGGCGCAGGGCACAGATACGCAGTATTTT CASSLAQGTDTQYF TRBJ2-3 once - TRBV5-1
TGTGCCTGGACCGGGACAGGGGGGCGCTCCTACGAGCAGTACTTC CAWTGTGGRSYEQYF TRBJ2-7 - TRBD1 TRBV30
TGTGCCAGCAGCTTGGGCCCCCCGACAGGCCTTAGCAATCAGCCCCAGCATTTT CASSLGPPTGLSNQPQHF TRBJ1-5 - - TRBV5-6
TGCGCCAGCAGCCCTGGGGAGGGTCAGCCCCAGCATTTT CASSPGEGQPQHF TRBJ1-5 once - TRBV5-1